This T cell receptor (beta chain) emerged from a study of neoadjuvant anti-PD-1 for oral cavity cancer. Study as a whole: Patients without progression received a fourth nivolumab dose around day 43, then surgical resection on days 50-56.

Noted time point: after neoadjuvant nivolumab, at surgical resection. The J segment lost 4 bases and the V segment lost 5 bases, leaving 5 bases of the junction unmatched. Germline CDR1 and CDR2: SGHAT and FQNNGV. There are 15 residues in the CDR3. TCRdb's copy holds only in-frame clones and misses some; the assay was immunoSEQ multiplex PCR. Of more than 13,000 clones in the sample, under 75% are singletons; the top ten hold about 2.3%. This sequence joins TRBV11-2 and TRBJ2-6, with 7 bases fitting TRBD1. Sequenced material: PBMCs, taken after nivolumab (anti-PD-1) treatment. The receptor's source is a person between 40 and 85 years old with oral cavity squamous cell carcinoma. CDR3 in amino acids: CASSITGAGANVLTF. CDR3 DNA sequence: TGTGCCAGCAGCATTACAGGGGCCGGGGCCAACGTCCTGACTTTC.